These 21 T cell receptor beta chains were all obtained from the same sample, sequenced in a study of blood T cell repertoires in COVID-19. The table came from immunoSEQ multiplex PCR; TCRdb's copy has only in-frame clones and leaves some out. The sample records under 90,000 clones, approximately 80% being singletons. Sequencing was performed on peripheral blood. Source of these receptors: a human donor in a cohort sampled during active COVID-19.

The genes are TRBV7-2 and TRBJ2-7; 7 nucleotides line up with TRBD2. V was clipped by 0 bases and J by 1 base; unmatched bases: 0. This CDR3 has 14 amino acids. Germline V gene sequence: CDR1 SGHTA, CDR2 FQGNSA. The CDR3 here is CASSLAGGSYEQYF. As DNA, the CDR3 is TGTGCCAGCAGCTTAGCGGGGGGGTCCTACGAGCAGTACTTC.

The V call is TRBV10-3, the J call TRBJ2-7, with D possibly matching TRBD2 (7 bases). The germline V and J ends were trimmed by 6 bases and 1 base, with 19 bases remaining between them. CDR3 size: 16 residues. Germline V gene sequence: CDR1 ENHRY, CDR2 SYGVKD. CDR3 sequence reads: CAIRGGAGARSYEQYF. In DNA form, the CDR3 reads TGTGCCATCAGGGGCGGGGCGGGGGCCCGTTCCTACGAGCAGTACTTC.

The V call is TRBV7-2, the J call TRBJ2-5; D gene ambiguous. This CDR3 comprises 13 residues. Germline CDR1 and CDR2: SGHTA and FQGNSA. Trimming shortened V by 4 bases and J by 5 bases, and 11 bases separated the two germline ends. The CDR3 loop is CASSSLGVETQYF. CDR3 in DNA: TGTGCCAGCAGCTCCCTAGGTGTCGAGACCCAGTACTTC.

The chain employs TRBV9 and TRBJ1-3, with 8 positions matching TRBD1. The J segment lost 6 bases and the V segment lost 2 bases, leaving 7 bases of the junction unmatched. CDR1 and CDR2 from the germline V gene are SGDLS and YYNGEE. The CDR3 contains 15 residues. This chain's CDR3 is CASSVGTGGLNTIYF. The CDR3 nucleotides read TGTGCCAGCAGCGTCGGGACAGGAGGATTAAACACCATATATTTT.

This rearrangement joins TRBV5-1 to TRBJ2-2; D is unclear. The CDR3 totals 15 residues. Germline CDR1 and CDR2: SGHRS and YFSETQ. Trimming removed 0 bases at V and 6 bases at J, with 12 bases between. This CDR3 reads CASSLGSPPAGELFF. CDR3 bases: TGCGCCAGCAGCTTGGGAAGCCCTCCCGCCGGGGAGCTGTTTTTT.

The table lists this clone with a count of one. CDR3 DNA sequence: TGTGCCTGGGCGATGGGGCGGGATACGCAGTATTTT. Its translation is CAWAMGRDTQYF. The chain has TRBV30 and TRBJ2-3; D is perhaps TRBD1 (5 bases). This CDR3 is built from 12 residues. Germline values: CDR1 GTSNPN, CDR2 SVGIG (reference sequence). V lost 5 bases and J lost 6, with 12 bases in between.

This clone came up a few times. This chain uses TRBV18 with TRBJ1-2, with TRBD1 matching over 7 bases. Looked up from germline, CDR1 is KGHSH and CDR2 is LQKENI. The CDR3 runs to 15 residues. The ends lost 4 bases at V and 3 bases at J; junction bases unmatched: 8. The CDR3: CASSRQGYRDYGYTF. CDR3 nucleotide sequence: TGTGCCAGCTCACGACAGGGTTATAGGGACTATGGCTACACCTTC.

In this sample, this clone turned up a few times. The chain is built from TRBV7-3 and TRBJ1-1; a weak D match, TRBD1 (6 bases). The CDR3 loop spans 15 amino acids. V was pared by 5 bases and J by 1 base, with 14 bases between. Germline-derived CDR1 and CDR2 are SGHTA and FQGTGA. CDR3 DNA: TGTGCCAGCAGCCCATCGGGACAAGCGAACACTGAAGCTTTCTTT. It yields the protein CASSPSGQANTEAFF.

CDR3: CASRPTGRSYNSPLHF. The CDR3 DNA sequence: TGTGCCAGCAGACCGACAGGGAGGTCCTATAATTCACCCCTCCACTTT. V usage is TRBV28 and J usage is TRBJ1-6; 7 nucleotides agree with TRBD1. Trimming took 6 bases from V and 1 from J; bases not matched to a gene: 6. This CDR3 contains 16 residues. Germline V gene lookup returns CDR1 MDHEN and CDR2 SYDVKM.

The chain combines TRBV5-5 with TRBJ2-7, with D possibly matching TRBD1 (6 bases). In germline, CDR1 is SGHKS, CDR2 YYEKEE (reference sequence). V lost 3 bases and J 7 bases, leaving 23 bases between the germline ends. This CDR3 is 16 amino acids long. CDR3 residues: CASSWRFQGSLLEQYV. The CDR3 DNA reads TGTGCCAGCAGCTGGAGGTTCCAGGGGTCCTTACTGGAGCAGTACGTC.

The chain recombines TRBV30 with TRBJ1-3; D is unclear. In germline, CDR1 is GTSNPN, CDR2 SVGIG (reference sequence). The CDR3 spans 13 residues. The V end lost 4 bases, the J end lost 1 base, and 8 bases lay between the germline ends. Here the CDR3 DNA reads TGTGCCTGGACCCCCCTTTCTGGAAACACCATATATTTT. This sequence encodes CAWTPLSGNTIYF.

CDR3 nucleotide sequence: TGTGCCAGCAGCGGGGGGAGGGAGACCCAGTACTTC. Protein product: CASSGGRETQYF. This sequence joins TRBV7-2 and TRBJ2-5; D is possibly TRBD2 (6 bases). Trimming shortened V by 5 bases and J by 5 bases, and 9 bases separated the two germline ends. The CDR3 loop spans 12 amino acids. The germline V gene encodes CDR1 SGHTA and CDR2 FQGNSA.

The rearrangement joins TRBV4-3 to TRBJ2-1; possibly TRBD1 for D (5 bases). The length of the CDR3 is 16 residues. The V end was cut by 4 bases, the J end by 4 bases, with 17 bases between. Germline V gives CDR1 LGHNA, CDR2 YSLEER. The CDR3, as DNA: TGCGCCAGCAGCCGCAACAGGCTTCTTCGATACAATGAGCAGTTCTTC. This gives the protein CASSRNRLLRYNEQFF.

The table lists this clone with a count of one. This chain joins TRBV5-5 and TRBJ2-5, with 8 bases aligning to TRBD2. Per the germline V gene, CDR1 is SGHKS and CDR2 is YYEKEE (reference sequence). This CDR3 comprises 16 residues. V lost 0 bases and J lost 1; bases outside the gene matches: 5. In DNA, the CDR3 is TGTGCCAGCAGCTTGGTCGGGGGGGGCATCCAAGAGACCCAGTACTTC. Translated, it gives CASSLVGGGIQETQYF.

V gene TRBV5-6 combines with J gene TRBJ1-1, with 8 positions matching TRBD1. Germline CDR1 and CDR2: SGHDT and YYEEEE. The junction had 3 bases not matched to a gene; V was cut back by 2 bases and J by 0 bases. The CDR3 consists of 15 residues. The CDR3 sequence: CASSFWDRLNTEAFF. CDR3 nucleotide sequence: TGTGCCAGCAGCTTTTGGGACAGGTTGAACACTGAAGCTTTCTTT. The full variable domain, rest sourced from reference TRBV5-6 and TRBJ1-1, is DAGVTQSPTHLIKTRGQQVTLRCSPKSGHDTVSWYQQALGQGPQFIFQYYEEEERQRGNFPDRFSGHQFPNYSSELNVNALLLGDSALYLCASSFWDRLNTEAFFGQGTRLTVV.

The J gene is TRBJ1-3, the V gene TRBV28; D call uncertain. The CDR3 has 14 amino acids. From germline, CDR1 is MDHEN and CDR2 SYDVKM. V gave up 1 base and J gave up 9 bases, with 13 bases separating them. The CDR3 reads CASSLSGILGTIYF. The CDR3 DNA reads TGTGCCAGCAGTTTATCCGGGATACTAGGCACCATATATTTT.

This clone has a single count. The gene calls are TRBV5-1 and TRBJ2-5; 10 positions match TRBD2. The CDR3 runs 15 residues. V shed 6 bases and J 12 bases; nucleotides not matched to a gene: 17. The germline V gene has CDR1 SGHRS and CDR2 YFSETQ. The CDR3 is CASMEALVSGGRKYF. The CDR3 region has the DNA TGCGCCAGCATGGAAGCCCTGGTTAGCGGGGGGCGCAAGTACTTC.

The chain employs TRBV6-5 and TRBJ2-2; 10 bases are shared with TRBD1. The J segment lost 6 bases and the V segment lost 6 bases, leaving 4 bases of the junction unmatched. The length of the CDR3 is 14 residues. Germline V gene lookup returns CDR1 MNHEY and CDR2 SVGAGI. CDR3 amino acids: CASRGQGYSGELFF. CDR3 sequence (DNA): TGTGCCAGCAGGGGACAGGGGTATTCCGGGGAGCTGTTTTTT.

This chain uses TRBV4-3 with TRBJ1-4, with D possibly being TRBD1 (6 bases). This CDR3 is 17 amino acids long. Germline V gives CDR1 LGHNA, CDR2 YSLEER. The ends were cut back, 3 bases at V and 5 bases at J, with 19 bases in the middle. The CDR3 DNA sequence: TGCGCCAGCAGCCAGGGAAGAGGGGGAAGTCGGAATGAAAAACTGTTTTTT. This codes for CASSQGRGGSRNEKLFF.

The chain recombines TRBV6-2 or TRBV6-3 with TRBJ1-5; D might be TRBD1 (5 bases). The CDR3 consists of 19 residues. Per the germline V gene, CDR1 is MNHEY and CDR2 is SVGEGT. V was pared by 4 bases and J by 2 bases, with 24 bases between. The CDR3 DNA reads as TGTGCCAGCAGTTCGGCCGGGGGTGAGGCTCGGATAGGCAATCAGCCCCAGCATTTT. This translates into CASSSAGGEARIGNQPQHF.

DNA of the CDR3: TGTGCCAGCACTCTAGCGGGGGCATCCTACAATGAGCAGTTCTTC. Its protein product is CASTLAGASYNEQFF. The chain has TRBV6-5 and TRBJ2-1; 10 bases align to TRBD2. The CDR3 totals 15 residues. From germline, CDR1 is MNHEY and CDR2 SVGAGI. The trim removed 7 bases at V and 1 base at J, leaving 4 bases unmatched.